This TCR beta chain was sequenced during a study of shared clonotypes between healthy human individuals. Only in-frame clones appear in the TCRdb table, and some are missing; sequencing was by immunoSEQ multiplex PCR. The sample has 520,000 or so clones, 70% to 80% seen once. Trimming took off 11 bases at V and 7 bases at J, with 15 bases between the two ends. The germline V gene has CDR1 SNHLY and CDR2 FYNNEI. The CDR3 length is 11 residues. This clone was counted ten times or more. The sample was PBMCs. This TCR came from a woman in her thirties or forties in good health. Some clones in this sample may be carry-over from other donors' samples. V and J are TRBV2 and TRBJ2-7; tentatively, D is TRBD1 (6 bases). The DNA for the CDR3 is TGTGCCTCCTCAGGGGCTCGGGAGCAGTACTTC. Protein: CASSGAREQYF. Complete variable domain (other parts from reference TRBV2 and TRBJ2-7): EPEVTQTPSHQVTQMGQEVILRCVPISNHLYFYWYRQILGQKVEFLVSFYNNEISEKSEIFDDQFSVERPDGSNFTLKIRSTKLEDSAMYFCASSGAREQYFGPGTRLTVT.